Presented here are 30 T cell receptor beta chains from one specimen sequenced in a study of T cell responses to AZD1222 COVID-19 vaccine. Sequencing was performed with immunoSEQ multiplex PCR; in TCRdb, only in-frame clones are kept and a portion is missing. In the table there are 150,000 to 250,000 clones, about 93% of which are singletons. The specimen comprised peripheral blood, sampled 28 days after the second AZD1222 dose. The receptors here all came from an adult who received the AZD1222 COVID-19 vaccine.

The chain recombines TRBV5-1 with TRBJ2-2; 7 nucleotides match TRBD1. The junction had 9 bases not matched to a gene; V was cut back by 7 bases and J by 0 bases. This CDR3 is built from 16 residues. Looked up from germline, CDR1 is SGHRS and CDR2 is YFSETQ. The CDR3 nucleotides are TGCGCCAGCGCGGCCGGGACAGCTTCGAACACCGGGGAGCTGTTTTTT. Translating it yields CASAAGTASNTGELFF.

A single count supports this clone. The chain uses TRBV6-6 and TRBJ2-2; D might be TRBD2 (6 bases). Looked up from germline, CDR1 is MNHNY and CDR2 is SVGAGI (reference sequence). V dropped 8 bases and J dropped 7 bases, with 11 bases sitting between them. The CDR3 length is 12 residues. The CDR3 region is CASRESGGELFF. Written as DNA, the CDR3 is TGTGCCAGCCGGGAGAGCGGCGGGGAGCTGTTTTTT.

This chain joins TRBV19 and TRBJ1-2, with D unclear. This CDR3 is 14 amino acids long. The germline V gene encodes CDR1 LNHDA and CDR2 SQIVND (reference sequence). V was cut by 7 bases and J by 5 bases, with 17 bases left in between. The CDR3 here is CASTSARLGYGYTF. The CDR3 DNA reads as TGTGCCAGTACCTCGGCTCGCCTAGGTTATGGCTACACCTTC.

J is TRBJ1-6 and V is TRBV9; 7 bases line up with TRBD1. The CDR3 runs to 15 residues. V lost 0 bases, J lost 4 bases, and 1 base stayed unmatched. Germline V gene lookup returns CDR1 SGDLS and CDR2 YYNGEE. CDR3 amino acids: CASSVGTGYNSPLHF. The CDR3 DNA sequence: TGTGCCAGCAGCGTAGGGACAGGATATAATTCACCCCTCCACTTT.

This sequence joins TRBV6-5 and TRBJ2-5; D is perhaps TRBD1 (5 bases). The V gene's germline CDR1 is MNHEY and CDR2 SVGAGI. The CDR3 consists of 11 residues. The V gene lost 7 bases and the J gene lost 4 bases, with 7 bases spanning the gap. This CDR3 is CASKRGETQYF. In nucleotides, the CDR3 is TGTGCCAGCAAAAGGGGAGAGACCCAGTACTTC.

This chain connects TRBV27 to TRBJ2-7; D is perhaps TRBD2 (5 bases). Germline CDR1 reads MNHEY; CDR2 reads SMNVEV (reference sequence). Trimming cost V 6 bases and J 2 bases, with 11 bases left between them. This CDR3 spans 13 amino acids. CDR3 loop: CASRAAPTYEQYF. As DNA, the CDR3 is TGTGCCAGCAGAGCGGCTCCGACCTACGAGCAGTACTTC.

This chain uses TRBV6-5 with TRBJ1-1, with 8 bases fitting TRBD1. J gave up 5 bases and V 5 bases, and 7 bases lay outside the gene matches. The CDR3 length is 14 residues. The germline V gene has CDR1 MNHEY and CDR2 SVGAGI. The CDR3 nucleotides are TGTGCCAGCAGTCTACAGGGGGGTAGGACTGAAGCTTTCTTT. Amino acids: CASSLQGGRTEAFF.

The chain carries TRBV3-1 (or the pseudogene TRBV3-2) and TRBJ1-5, with D possibly TRBD1 on 6 matching bases. The CDR3 runs 14 residues. The V gene's germline CDR1 is LGHDT and CDR2 YNNKEL (reference sequence). V was shortened by 2 bases and J by 6 bases, with 11 bases between the two germline ends. Here the CDR3 reads CASSQQGGLQPQHF. In nucleotides, the CDR3 is TGTGCCAGCAGCCAACAAGGGGGGCTTCAGCCCCAGCATTTT.

This clone was seen once. This chain links TRBV30 with TRBJ1-4; D not resolved. The CDR3 is 13 residues long. Germline CDR1 is GTSNPN and CDR2 is SVGIG (reference sequence). Between the trimmed V and J ends, which lost 2 bases and 8 bases, there was a span of 12 bases. CDR3: CAWSRRRYEKLFF. The CDR3 DNA reads TGTGCCTGGAGTCGTCGAAGGTACGAAAAACTGTTTTTT.

The V gene is TRBV19, the J gene TRBJ1-2, with D perhaps matching TRBD1 (6 bases). This CDR3 has 11 residues. Trimming pared 3 bases from V and 13 bases from J, leaving 12 bases between. Germline assignment: CDR1 LNHDA and CDR2 SQIVND (reference sequence). CDR3 in DNA: TGTGCCAGTAGTATTGCGGGGGCGCCCACCTTC. Its translation is CASSIAGAPTF.

This clone was found once. The chain recombines TRBV7-9 with TRBJ1-1; D is ambiguous. Germline CDR1 is SEHNR and CDR2 is FQNEAQ (reference sequence). The V and J ends lost 3 bases and 0 bases respectively, with 8 bases between them. The CDR3 loop spans 14 amino acids. DNA of the CDR3: TGTGCCAGCAGCTTTCAGGACCTGAACACTGAAGCTTTCTTT. Protein product: CASSFQDLNTEAFF.

This clone appeared a single time. V usage is TRBV3-1 (or the pseudogene TRBV3-2) and J usage is TRBJ1-3; D remains ambiguous. This CDR3 region has 15 residues. V was shortened by 5 bases and J by 0 bases, with 11 bases between the two germline ends. Per the germline V gene, CDR1 is LGHDT and CDR2 is YNNKEL (reference sequence). The CDR3 DNA reads as TGTGCCAGCAGCACTCGACGGAACTCTGGAAACACCATATATTTT. Protein sequence: CASSTRRNSGNTIYF.

The count of this clone is one. V gene TRBV29-1 combines with J gene TRBJ1-1; D not resolved. This CDR3 is built from 12 residues. Germline lookup yields CDR1 SQVTM and CDR2 ANQGSEA. Trimming stripped 5 bases from V and 0 bases from J, with 7 bases between. Here the CDR3 reads CSVLVLNTEAFF. The CDR3, as DNA: TGCAGCGTTCTGGTCTTGAACACTGAAGCTTTCTTT.

The rearrangement joins TRBV3-1 (or the pseudogene TRBV3-2) to TRBJ2-4; TRBD1 might be the D (5 bases). V gave up 1 base and J gave up 1 base, with 14 bases separating them. The V gene's germline CDR1 is LGHDT and CDR2 YNNKEL (reference sequence). CDR3 length: 17 amino acids. The CDR3 DNA sequence: TGTGCCAGCAGCCAAGCCAAGGCCAGGGCTGCCAAAAACATTCAGTACTTC. It encodes CASSQAKARAAKNIQYF.

The chain joins TRBV6-5 to TRBJ2-7, with a possible D match to TRBD1 (6 bases). This CDR3 spans 11 amino acids. CDR1 is MNHEY, CDR2 SVGAGI, per germline. Trimming removed 6 bases from V and 3 bases from J, with 6 bases in between. This chain's CDR3 is CASRTGYEQYF. DNA of the CDR3: TGTGCCAGCAGGACAGGCTACGAGCAGTACTTC.

This chain joins TRBV3-1 (or the pseudogene TRBV3-2) and TRBJ2-7; 7 bases are a match to TRBD2. This CDR3 region has 15 residues. The germline gives CDR1 LGHDT, CDR2 YNNKEL (reference sequence). V was pared by 5 bases and J by 1 base, with 8 bases of the junction left unmatched. The CDR3 DNA sequence: TGTGCCAGCAGCGGGAGGGACCGGGCTTCCTACGAGCAGTACTTC. Its translation: CASSGRDRASYEQYF.

CDR3 in amino acids: CASSVAGDREQFF. CDR3 bases: TGTGCCAGCAGCGTAGCCGGGGACCGTGAGCAGTTCTTC. This chain uses TRBV9 with TRBJ2-1; D tentatively fits TRBD1 or TRBD2 (5 bases each). Germline V gives CDR1 SGDLS, CDR2 YYNGEE. V gave up 0 bases and J gave up 9 bases, with 10 bases separating them. The CDR3 is 13 residues long.

A note on this clone: At one end, the junction sequence differs from germline, possibly due to a read error. The CDR3 sequence is CASSLGRQGVRHF. CDR3 sequence (DNA): TGTGCCAGCAGTTTAGGGCGGCAGGGGGTTCGGCATTTT. The genes are TRBV12-3 or TRBV12-4 and TRBJ2-3, with 7 bases that match TRBD1. The CDR3 runs to 13 residues.

V and J are TRBV6-2 or TRBV6-3 and TRBJ2-7; possible D gene TRBD2, 6 bases. The CDR3 length is 17 residues. Deletions cut 2 bases from V and 1 base from J, with 18 bases between. In germline, CDR1 is MNHEY, CDR2 SVGEGT. The CDR3 reads CASSYQRKGLLSYEQYF. The CDR3 DNA sequence: TGTGCCAGCAGTTACCAGCGCAAGGGACTCCTATCCTACGAGCAGTACTTC.

V is TRBV12-5 and J is TRBJ1-4; 7 positions agree with TRBD1. V was clipped by 3 bases and J by 4 bases; unmatched bases: 2. The CDR3 contains 14 residues. Germline CDR1 is LGHNT and CDR2 is FRNRAP. CDR3 nucleotide sequence: TGTGCTAGTGGTTTAGGGACAGATAATGAAAAACTGTTTTTT. This sequence encodes CASGLGTDNEKLFF.

This clone is a singleton in its sample. The chain is built from TRBV4-1 and TRBJ1-1; D ambiguous. Trimming removed 0 bases at V and 0 bases at J, with 8 bases between. The CDR3 runs to 15 residues. Per germline, CDR1 MGHRA and CDR2 YSYEKL. CDR3: CASSQDPGVNTEAFF. In DNA form, the CDR3 reads TGCGCCAGCAGCCAAGATCCTGGAGTGAACACTGAAGCTTTCTTT.

The rearrangement links TRBV6-2 or TRBV6-3 to TRBJ2-2; 7 bases are shared with TRBD2. J gave up 4 bases and V 1 base, and 6 bases lay outside the gene matches. CDR1 and CDR2 (germline): MNHEY, SVGEGT. The CDR3 is 16 amino acids. The CDR3 spells CASSYWGGRGTGELFF. CDR3 nucleotide sequence: TGTGCCAGCAGTTACTGGGGGGGAAGAGGCACCGGGGAGCTGTTTTTT.

The V and J genes are TRBV7-2 and TRBJ1-1, with 9 bases lining up with TRBD1. The CDR3 consists of 15 residues. The germline V gene has CDR1 SGHTA and CDR2 FQGNSA. Germline trimming cut 5 bases from V and 5 bases from J; bases unmatched to any gene: 9. The DNA of the CDR3 is TGTGCCAGCAGCCAGACAGGGGGTGAAGGGACTGAAGCTTTCTTT. This encodes CASSQTGGEGTEAFF.

V usage is TRBV5-1 and J usage is TRBJ2-5; 10 nucleotides align to TRBD1. The junction had 7 bases not matched to a gene; V was cut back by 2 bases and J by 3 bases. From germline, CDR1 is SGHRS and CDR2 YFSETQ. The CDR3 runs to 16 residues. The CDR3 nucleotides are TGCGCCAGCAGCTTCGGGACAGGGGTCGGCAAAGAGACCCAGTACTTC. This sequence encodes CASSFGTGVGKETQYF.

The V call is TRBV6-1, the J call TRBJ1-4; D perhaps matches TRBD1 (6 bases). The CDR3 consists of 14 residues. Deletions cut 6 bases from V and 4 bases from J, with 12 bases between. The germline V gene has CDR1 MNHNS and CDR2 SASEGT. This CDR3 is CASRNREGNEKLFF. DNA for the CDR3: TGTGCCAGCAGAAACAGGGAAGGTAATGAAAAACTGTTTTTT.

This clone was seen just once. The chain employs TRBV7-9 and TRBJ2-1; no definite D call. V was shortened by 0 bases and J by 0 bases, with 6 bases between the two germline ends. The CDR3 consists of 15 residues. Germline V gene data show CDR1 as SEHNR and CDR2 as FQNEAQ (reference sequence). CDR3 nucleotides: TGTGCCAGCAGCTTAGCGGTGAGCTCCTACAATGAGCAGTTCTTC. Translated: CASSLAVSSYNEQFF.

This clone was picked up a small number of times. The chain carries TRBV5-6 and TRBJ1-5, with D possibly matching TRBD1 (5 bases). This CDR3 has 15 residues. Germline V lookup: CDR1 SGHDT, CDR2 YYEEEE. V gave up 1 base and J gave up 7 bases, with 15 bases separating them. The DNA for the CDR3 is TGTGCCAGCAGCTTGAGTTCCGGGGACGGGCAGCCCCAGCATTTT. It encodes CASSLSSGDGQPQHF.

This chain uses TRBV10-3 with TRBJ2-1, with D possibly being TRBD1 (6 bases). The CDR3 covers 14 residues. Germline loops: CDR1 ENHRY, CDR2 SYGVKD. V was trimmed by 6 bases and J by 3 bases, leaving 12 bases between them. CDR3 in DNA: TGTGCCATCAGGGACGGCAGGGGCTACAATGAGCAGTTCTTC. The encoded protein is CAIRDGRGYNEQFF.

This chain connects TRBV19 to TRBJ1-2, with 7 positions matching TRBD1. The CDR3 is 17 amino acids. With V trimmed by 3 bases and J by 6 bases, 16 bases remained unmatched. Germline CDR1 is LNHDA and CDR2 is SQIVND (reference sequence). For the CDR3, the DNA is TGTGCCAGTAGTATGTACAACTCGGGACAGATAACGCATGGCTACACCTTC. Protein: CASSMYNSGQITHGYTF.

V and J are TRBV3-1 (or the pseudogene TRBV3-2) and TRBJ1-2, with TRBD1 matching over 7 bases. Germline lookup yields CDR1 LGHDT and CDR2 YNNKEL (reference sequence). CDR3 length: 14 amino acids. Unmatched junction bases numbered 9, after V lost 6 bases and J lost 5 bases. The CDR3 DNA is TGTGCCAGCAGTCGGACAGGAACTGCGTATGGCTACACCTTC. Residues: CASSRTGTAYGYTF.